Below, one T cell receptor beta chain is given with its context. The sample belongs to a study of ipilimumab plus nivolumab after autologous stem cell transplantation. Germline V CDR1 and CDR2: MNHNS, SASEGT. V was cut by 1 base and J by 7 bases, with 8 bases left in between. The CDR3 extends over 13 amino acids. TCRdb's table, derived via immunoSEQ multiplex PCR, lists solely in-frame clones and lacks some. The data hold tens of thousands of clones, with about 83% observed a single time. Through week 26, nivolumab 3 mg/kg IV was given weeks 1, 4, 7, 10, then biweekly. The chain couples TRBV6-1 to TRBJ1-5; D is perhaps TRBD1 (5 bases). The sample in question was PBMCs, obtained in a trial of ipilimumab plus nivolumab as post-transplant consolidation. The receptor was isolated from a male donor with diffuse large B-cell lymphoma. The CDR3 here is CASSEGGWQPQHF. DNA for the CDR3: TGTGCCAGCAGTGAAGGGGGCTGGCAGCCCCAGCATTTT.